This T cell receptor (beta chain) was found in a study of cytotoxic CD8 clonotypes in ibrutinib-treated CLL. Study context: Across samples, productive templates numbered approximately 250,000 and productive rearrangements reached 80,000 to 95,000 on average.

This clone has a single count. Its antigen is still unknown. With sequencing, the targeted depth ranged from 1 in 200,000 to 1 in 1 million T cells. Repertoires were generated with immunoSEQ multiplex PCR, while TCRdb's copy carries only in-frame clones and drops some. The sample lists some 3,000 clones; around four fifths were seen once. Study-wide points: Baseline-level clonality went beyond age-matched healthy donors and moved in step with circulating CD8+ T-cell counts.

Cryopreserved PBMCs were the source of roughly 2 micrograms of genomic DNA, which went to TCR beta libraries. This sample comprised PBMCs, obtained before ibrutinib treatment. The source of this sequence is a human donor with chronic lymphocytic leukemia.

The CDR3 spells CASSSDRALQETQYF. The CDR3 DNA reads TGTGCCAGCAGCTCCGACAGGGCCCTCCAAGAGACCCAGTACTTC. The genes are TRBV11-2 and TRBJ2-5; 7 bases fit TRBD1. The CDR3 sequence is 15 residues long. The junction had 6 bases not matched to a gene; V was cut back by 4 bases and J by 1 base. Germline V lookup: CDR1 SGHAT, CDR2 FQNNGV.